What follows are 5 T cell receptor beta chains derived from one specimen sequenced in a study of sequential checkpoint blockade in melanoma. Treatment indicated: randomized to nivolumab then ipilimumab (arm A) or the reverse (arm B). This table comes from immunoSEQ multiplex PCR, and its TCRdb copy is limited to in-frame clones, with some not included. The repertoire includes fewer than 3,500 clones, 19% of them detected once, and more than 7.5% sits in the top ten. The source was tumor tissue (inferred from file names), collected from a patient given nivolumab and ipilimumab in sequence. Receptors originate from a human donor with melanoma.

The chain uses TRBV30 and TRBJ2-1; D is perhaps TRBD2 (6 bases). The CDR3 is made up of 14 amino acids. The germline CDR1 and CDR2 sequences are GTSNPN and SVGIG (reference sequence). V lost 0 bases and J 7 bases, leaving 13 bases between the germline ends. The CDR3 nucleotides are TGTGCCTGGAGTGTTGCGGGATTGCTGAATGAGCAGTTCTTC. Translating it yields CAWSVAGLLNEQFF.

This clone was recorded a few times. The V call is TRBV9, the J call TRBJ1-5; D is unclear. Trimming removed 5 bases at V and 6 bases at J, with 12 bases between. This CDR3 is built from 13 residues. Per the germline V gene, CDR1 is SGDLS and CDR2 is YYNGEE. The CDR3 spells CASSGGYGQPQHF. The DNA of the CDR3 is TGTGCCAGCAGTGGAGGGTATGGTCAGCCCCAGCATTTT.

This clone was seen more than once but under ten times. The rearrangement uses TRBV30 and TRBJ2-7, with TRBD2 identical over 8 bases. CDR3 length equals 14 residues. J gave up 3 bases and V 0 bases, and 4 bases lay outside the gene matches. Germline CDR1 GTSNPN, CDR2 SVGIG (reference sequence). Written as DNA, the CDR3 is TGTGCCTGGAGTGTAGGGCTAGCGGGCTACGAGCAGTACTTC. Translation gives CAWSVGLAGYEQYF.

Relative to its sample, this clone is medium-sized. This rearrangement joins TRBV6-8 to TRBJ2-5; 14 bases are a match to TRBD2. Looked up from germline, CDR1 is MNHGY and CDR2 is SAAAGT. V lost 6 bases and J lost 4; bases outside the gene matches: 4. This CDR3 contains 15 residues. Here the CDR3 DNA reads TGTGCCAGCAGCCAAGGGACTAGCGGGGGAGAGACCCAGTACTTC. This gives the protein CASSQGTSGGETQYF.

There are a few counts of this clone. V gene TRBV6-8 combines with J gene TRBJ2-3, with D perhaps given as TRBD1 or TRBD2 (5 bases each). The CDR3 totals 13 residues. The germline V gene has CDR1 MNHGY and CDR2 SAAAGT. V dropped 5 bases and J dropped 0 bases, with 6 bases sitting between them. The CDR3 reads CASSGDSTDTQYF. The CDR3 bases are TGTGCCAGCAGTGGGGACAGCACAGATACGCAGTATTTT.